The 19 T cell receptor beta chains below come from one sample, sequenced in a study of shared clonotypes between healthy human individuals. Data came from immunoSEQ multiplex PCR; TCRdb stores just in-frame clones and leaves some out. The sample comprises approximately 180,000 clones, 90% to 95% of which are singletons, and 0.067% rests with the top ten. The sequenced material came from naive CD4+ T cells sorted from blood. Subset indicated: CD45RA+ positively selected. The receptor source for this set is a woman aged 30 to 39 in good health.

CDR3: CASRFQVAKNIQYF. CDR3 DNA: TGTGCCAGCAGGTTTCAGGTAGCCAAAAACATTCAGTACTTC. The V gene is TRBV2, the J gene TRBJ2-4; D unresolved. The germline V gene has CDR1 SNHLY and CDR2 FYNNEI. The germline V and J ends were trimmed by 6 bases and 0 bases, with 9 bases remaining between them. This CDR3 has 14 amino acids.

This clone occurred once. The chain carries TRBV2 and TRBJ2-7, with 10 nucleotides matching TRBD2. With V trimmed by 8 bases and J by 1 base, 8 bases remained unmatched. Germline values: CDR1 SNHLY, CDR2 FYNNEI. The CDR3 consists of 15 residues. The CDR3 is CASAASGGPSYEQYF. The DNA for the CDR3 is TGTGCCAGCGCGGCTAGCGGGGGTCCATCCTACGAGCAGTACTTC.

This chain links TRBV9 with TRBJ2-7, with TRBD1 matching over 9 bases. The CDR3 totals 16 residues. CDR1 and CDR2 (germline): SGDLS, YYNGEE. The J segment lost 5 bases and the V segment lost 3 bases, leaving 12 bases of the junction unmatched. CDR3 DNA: TGTGCCAGCAGCGGGGGAGGGACAGGGATAGGCCACGAGCAGTACTTC. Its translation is CASSGGGTGIGHEQYF.

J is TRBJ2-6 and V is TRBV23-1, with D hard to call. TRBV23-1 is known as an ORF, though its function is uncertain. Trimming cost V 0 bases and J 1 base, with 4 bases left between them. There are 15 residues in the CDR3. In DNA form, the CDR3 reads TGCGCCAGCAGTCAATCACGATCTGGGGCCAACGTCCTGACTTTC. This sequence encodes CASSQSRSGANVLTF.

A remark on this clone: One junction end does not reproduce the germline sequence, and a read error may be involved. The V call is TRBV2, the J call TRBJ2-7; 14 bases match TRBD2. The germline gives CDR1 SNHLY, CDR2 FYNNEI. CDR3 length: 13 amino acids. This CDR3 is CARGTSGRTERYF. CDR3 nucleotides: TGTGCCCGTGGGACTAGCGGGAGAACCGAGCGGTACTTC.

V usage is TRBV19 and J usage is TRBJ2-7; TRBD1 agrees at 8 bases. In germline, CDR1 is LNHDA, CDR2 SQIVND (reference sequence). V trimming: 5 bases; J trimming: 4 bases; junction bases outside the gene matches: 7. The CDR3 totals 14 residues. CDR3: CASSGRDRRYEQYF. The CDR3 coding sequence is TGTGCCAGTAGTGGAAGGGACAGGAGATACGAGCAGTACTTC. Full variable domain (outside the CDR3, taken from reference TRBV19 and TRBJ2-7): DGGITQSPKYLFRKEGQNVTLSCEQNLNHDAMYWYRQDPGQGLRLIYYSQIVNDFQKGDIAEGYSVSREKKESFPLTVTSAQKNPTAFYLCASSGRDRRYEQYFGPGTRLTVT.

The CDR3 here is CASSPPPSYEQYF. The DNA of the CDR3 is TGTGCCAGCTCACCACCCCCCTCCTACGAGCAGTACTTC. V usage is TRBV18 and J usage is TRBJ2-7; D not resolved. The V end was cut by 0 bases, the J end by 0 bases, with 3 bases between. Germline V CDR1 and CDR2: KGHSH, LQKENI. The CDR3 contains 13 residues.

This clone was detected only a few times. CDR3 in DNA: TGTGCCAGCAGCTCCAGGACAGGGGTGGTGGAGCAGTACTTC. It specifies CASSSRTGVVEQYF. The chain couples TRBV7-8 to TRBJ2-7; 9 nucleotides line up with TRBD1. Germline V gene sequence: CDR1 SGHVS, CDR2 FQNEAQ. J gave up 7 bases and V 4 bases, and 8 bases lay outside the gene matches. CDR3 length equals 14 residues.

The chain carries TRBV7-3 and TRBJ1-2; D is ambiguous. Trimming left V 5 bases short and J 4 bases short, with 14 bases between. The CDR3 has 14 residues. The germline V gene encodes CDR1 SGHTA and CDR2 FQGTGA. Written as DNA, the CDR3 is TGTGCCAGCAGCCCGACCCCGTATGGCTATGGCTACACCTTC. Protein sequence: CASSPTPYGYGYTF.

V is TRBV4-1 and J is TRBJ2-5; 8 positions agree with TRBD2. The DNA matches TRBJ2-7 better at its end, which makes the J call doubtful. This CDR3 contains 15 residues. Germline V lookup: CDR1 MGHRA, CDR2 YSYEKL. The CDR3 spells CASSQDVTSAYEQYF. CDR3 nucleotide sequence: TGCGCCAGCAGCCAAGACGTGACTAGCGCCTACGAGCAGTACTTC.

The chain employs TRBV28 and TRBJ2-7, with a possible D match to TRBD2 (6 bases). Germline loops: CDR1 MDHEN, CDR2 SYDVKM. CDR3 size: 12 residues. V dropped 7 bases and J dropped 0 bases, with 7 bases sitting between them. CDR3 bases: TGTGCCAGCAAGGGAGGCTCCTACGAGCAGTACTTC. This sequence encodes CASKGGSYEQYF.

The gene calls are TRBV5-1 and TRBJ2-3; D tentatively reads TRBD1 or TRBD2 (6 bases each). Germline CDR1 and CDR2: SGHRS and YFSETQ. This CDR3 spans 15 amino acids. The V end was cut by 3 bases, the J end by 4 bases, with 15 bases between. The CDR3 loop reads CASSSLEGGPDTQYF. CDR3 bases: TGCGCCAGCAGCTCCTTAGAGGGGGGCCCAGATACGCAGTATTTT.

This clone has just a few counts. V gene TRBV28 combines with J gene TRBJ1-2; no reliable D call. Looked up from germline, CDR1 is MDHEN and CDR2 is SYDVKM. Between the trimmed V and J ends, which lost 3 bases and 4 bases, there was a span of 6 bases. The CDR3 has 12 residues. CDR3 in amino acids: CASSFSIYGYTF. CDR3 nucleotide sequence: TGTGCCAGCAGTTTCAGTATCTATGGCTACACCTTC.

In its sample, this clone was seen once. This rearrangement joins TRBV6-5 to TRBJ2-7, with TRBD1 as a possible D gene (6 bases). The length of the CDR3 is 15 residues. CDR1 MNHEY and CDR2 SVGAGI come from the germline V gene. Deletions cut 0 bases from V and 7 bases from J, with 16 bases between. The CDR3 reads CASSYSGARVEEQYF. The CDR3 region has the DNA TGTGCCAGCAGTTACTCGGGGGCGCGGGTGGAGGAGCAGTACTTC.

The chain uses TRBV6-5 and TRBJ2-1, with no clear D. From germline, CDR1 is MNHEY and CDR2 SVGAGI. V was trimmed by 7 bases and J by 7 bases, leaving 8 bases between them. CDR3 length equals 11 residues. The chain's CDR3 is CASMLWNEQFF. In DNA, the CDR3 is TGTGCCAGCATGCTGTGGAATGAGCAGTTCTTC.

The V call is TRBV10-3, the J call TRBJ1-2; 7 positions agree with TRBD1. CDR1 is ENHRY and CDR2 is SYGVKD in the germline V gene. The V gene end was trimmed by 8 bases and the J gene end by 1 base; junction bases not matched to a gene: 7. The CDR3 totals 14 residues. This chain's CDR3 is CAIGQDGFNYGYTF. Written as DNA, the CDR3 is TGTGCCATCGGACAGGACGGATTTAACTATGGCTACACCTTC.

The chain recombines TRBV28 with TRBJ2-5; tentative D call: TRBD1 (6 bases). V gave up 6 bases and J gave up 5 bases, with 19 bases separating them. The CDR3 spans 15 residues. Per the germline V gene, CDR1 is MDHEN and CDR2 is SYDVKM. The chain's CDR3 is CASRTLGRGFETQYF. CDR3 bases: TGTGCCAGCAGGACCCTGGGCAGGGGATTCGAGACCCAGTACTTC.

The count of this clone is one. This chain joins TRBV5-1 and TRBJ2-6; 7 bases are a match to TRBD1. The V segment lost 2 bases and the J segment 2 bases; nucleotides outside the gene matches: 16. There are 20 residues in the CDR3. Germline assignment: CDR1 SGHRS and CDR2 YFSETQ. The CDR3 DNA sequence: TGCGCCAGCAGCTTATTGTCTGGGACAGCTACGCGTCCTGGGGCCAACGTCCTGACTTTC. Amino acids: CASSLLSGTATRPGANVLTF. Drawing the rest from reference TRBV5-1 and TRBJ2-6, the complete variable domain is KAGVTQTPRYLIKTRGQQVTLSCSPISGHRSVSWYQQTPGQGLQFLFEYFSETQRNKGNFPGRFSGRQFSNSRSEMNVSTLELGDSALYLCASSLLSGTATRPGANVLTFGAGSRLTVL.

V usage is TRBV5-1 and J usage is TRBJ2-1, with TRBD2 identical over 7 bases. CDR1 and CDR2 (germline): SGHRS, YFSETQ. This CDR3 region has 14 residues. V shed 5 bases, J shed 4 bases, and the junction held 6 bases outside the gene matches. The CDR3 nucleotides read TGCGCCAGCAGGGAAGGGGAGGGATACAATGAGCAGTTCTTC. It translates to CASREGEGYNEQFF.